The rows below give T cell receptor beta chains drawn from one sample of a study of cytomegalovirus exposure and HLA in healthy donors. The data were produced by immunoSEQ multiplex PCR, yet TCRdb's version contains in-frame clones alone and is incomplete. Of around 60,000 clones listed, 92% are singletons. Sequencing was carried out using PBMCs. The source of these receptors is a woman aged 18-35 years in good health and CMV-seronegative. Both conserved end residues are part of each CDR3. Fields, in order: D gene, V gene, clone size, J gene, CDR3 DNA, CDR3 protein. A D gene is named only where the DNA matches it firmly. Rows may omit the clone size; those that give it use once, few, many or a size class.

d_gene: -; v_gene: TRBV9; abundance: -; j_gene: TRBJ1-1; CDR3nt: TGTGCCAGCAGTATGCCGAAGGGAGGGGTCACTGAAGCTTTCTTT; CDR3aa: CASSMPKGGVTEAFF
d_gene: -; v_gene: TRBV7-9; abundance: -; j_gene: TRBJ1-4; CDR3nt: TGTGCCAGTACCCGGTCAGAGGGCTCTAATGAAAAACTGTTTTTT; CDR3aa: CASTRSEGSNEKLFF
d_gene: TRBD1; v_gene: TRBV6-5; abundance: -; j_gene: TRBJ1-2; CDR3nt: TGTGCCAGCAGCTCTGGACAGGGCTATGGCTACACCTTC; CDR3aa: CASSSGQGYGYTF
d_gene: TRBD1; v_gene: TRBV5-1; abundance: -; j_gene: TRBJ1-4; CDR3nt: TGCGCCAGCAGCTCCGGGACAGGGGGAAGAAAACTGTTTTTT; CDR3aa: CASSSGTGGRKLFF
d_gene: -; v_gene: TRBV29-1; abundance: -; j_gene: TRBJ1-1; CDR3nt: TGCAGCGTTGAAGTGGCGGGTACAGAAGCTTTCTTT; CDR3aa: CSVEVAGTEAFF
d_gene: TRBD1; v_gene: TRBV7-2; abundance: -; j_gene: TRBJ2-1; CDR3nt: TGTGCCAGCAGCTTCGACAGGGCCCTTTACAATGAGCAGTTCTTC; CDR3aa: CASSFDRALYNEQFF
d_gene: TRBD1; v_gene: TRBV28; abundance: few; j_gene: TRBJ1-2; CDR3nt: TGTGCCAGCCAGAGACAGGGTCGAGGCTACACCTTC; CDR3aa: CASQRQGRGYTF
d_gene: TRBD1; v_gene: TRBV10-1; abundance: -; j_gene: TRBJ1-1; CDR3nt: TGCGCCAGCTCGGACAGGGCGAACACTGAAGCTTTCTTT; CDR3aa: CASSDRANTEAFF
d_gene: -; v_gene: TRBV6-5; abundance: -; j_gene: TRBJ2-7; CDR3nt: TGTGCCAGCAGTTACGCCTGGCTGTACGAGCAGTACTTC; CDR3aa: CASSYAWLYEQYF
d_gene: -; v_gene: TRBV10-3; abundance: -; j_gene: TRBJ2-1; CDR3nt: TGTGCCATCAGTGACTATGCCCTAGGTAACAATGAGCAGTTCTTC; CDR3aa: CAISDYALGNNEQFF
d_gene: TRBD2; v_gene: TRBV4-1; abundance: -; j_gene: TRBJ2-1; CDR3nt: TGCGCCAGCAGCCTGGACGGGACGGGGGGCAATGAGCAGTTCTTC; CDR3aa: CASSLDGTGGNEQFF
d_gene: TRBD2; v_gene: TRBV4-1; abundance: -; j_gene: TRBJ2-4; CDR3nt: TGCGCCAGCAGCTCCCTAGCGGGGTTAGCCAAAAACATTCAGTACTTC; CDR3aa: CASSSLAGLAKNIQYF
d_gene: TRBD1; v_gene: TRBV7-8; abundance: -; j_gene: TRBJ2-3; CDR3nt: TGTGCCAGCAGCTCATACCGAAGGACAGGGTCCTCTCGAGGTCCGCAGTATTTT; CDR3aa: CASSSYRRTGSSRGPQYF
d_gene: -; v_gene: TRBV4-3; abundance: -; j_gene: TRBJ2-3; CDR3nt: TGCGCCAGCAGCCAGGAGCGCCGCACAGATACGCAGTATTTT; CDR3aa: CASSQERRTDTQYF
d_gene: TRBD2; v_gene: TRBV9; abundance: -; j_gene: TRBJ2-3; CDR3nt: TGTGCCAGCAGCGTAGGACTAGCGGGGGACTTAGGTACGCAGTATTTT; CDR3aa: CASSVGLAGDLGTQYF
d_gene: TRBD2; v_gene: TRBV7-3; abundance: -; j_gene: TRBJ2-3; CDR3nt: TGTGCCAGCAGCTTAGGACTAGCGGGGGGTTCTACTAGCACAGATACGCAGTATTTT; CDR3aa: CASSLGLAGGSTSTDTQYF
d_gene: -; v_gene: TRBV11-2; abundance: -; j_gene: TRBJ1-6; CDR3nt: TGTGCCAGCAGGGGTATGGGCCTTAATAATTCACCCCTCCACTTT; CDR3aa: CASRGMGLNNSPLHF
d_gene: TRBD2; v_gene: TRBV27; abundance: -; j_gene: TRBJ2-1; CDR3nt: TGTGCCAGCAGGGGACTAGCGGGGGCGAGGGAGCAGTTCTTC; CDR3aa: CASRGLAGAREQFF
d_gene: TRBD1; v_gene: TRBV28; abundance: -; j_gene: TRBJ2-7; CDR3nt: TGTGCCAGCAGTTTGGAACAGGGGTACGAGCAGTACTTC; CDR3aa: CASSLEQGYEQYF
d_gene: TRBD2; v_gene: TRBV2; abundance: -; j_gene: TRBJ2-3; CDR3nt: TGTGCCAGCAGGACTAGCGGTTACACAGATACGCAGTATTTT; CDR3aa: CASRTSGYTDTQYF
d_gene: -; v_gene: TRBV7-9; abundance: -; j_gene: TRBJ2-7; CDR3nt: TGTGCCAGCAGCCCGCAAGCTCGATACGAGCAGTACTTC; CDR3aa: CASSPQARYEQYF
d_gene: TRBD2; v_gene: TRBV6-1; abundance: -; j_gene: TRBJ2-7; CDR3nt: TGTGCCAGCAGTGAAGGTAGCGGGTTTACCTACGAGCAGTACTTC; CDR3aa: CASSEGSGFTYEQYF
d_gene: TRBD1; v_gene: TRBV11-3; abundance: -; j_gene: TRBJ2-7; CDR3nt: TGTGCCAGCAGCTTAGCAGGACAGGGGGACTACGAGCAGTACTTC; CDR3aa: CASSLAGQGDYEQYF
d_gene: -; v_gene: TRBV5-1; abundance: -; j_gene: TRBJ2-3; CDR3nt: TGCGCCAGCAGCCTCGAGGGGGGGCGGGATACGCAGTATTTT; CDR3aa: CASSLEGGRDTQYF
d_gene: TRBD2; v_gene: TRBV27; abundance: -; j_gene: TRBJ2-5; CDR3nt: TGTGCCAGCAGTTTCCTAGCGGGGGTACAAGAGACCCAGTACTTC; CDR3aa: CASSFLAGVQETQYF
d_gene: TRBD1; v_gene: TRBV9; abundance: -; j_gene: TRBJ1-2; CDR3nt: TGTGCCAGCAGCGTAAATACAGGGGGGGGTGGCTACACCTTC; CDR3aa: CASSVNTGGGGYTF
d_gene: TRBD2; v_gene: TRBV5-6; abundance: -; j_gene: TRBJ2-5; CDR3nt: TGTGCCAGCAGCTACTTCCCTCTCGGGGGGGGAGAGACCCAGTACTTC; CDR3aa: CASSYFPLGGGETQYF
d_gene: -; v_gene: TRBV5-8; abundance: once; j_gene: TRBJ1-2; CDR3nt: TGTGCCAGCAGCTTAGCCCCGGGGGAGGGCTATGGCTACACCTTC; CDR3aa: CASSLAPGEGYGYTF
d_gene: TRBD1; v_gene: TRBV6-1; abundance: -; j_gene: TRBJ2-1; CDR3nt: TGTGCCAGCCAGAAGGCAGGGGGCACCTACAATGAGCAGTTCTTC; CDR3aa: CASQKAGGTYNEQFF
d_gene: -; v_gene: TRBV10-3; abundance: -; j_gene: TRBJ1-4; CDR3nt: TGTGCCATTGAAACCCGCCCGGGAGCCGATTGGCCCTCAACTAATGAAAAACTGTTTTTT; CDR3aa: CAIETRPGADWPSTNEKLFF
d_gene: TRBD1; v_gene: TRBV5-1; abundance: -; j_gene: TRBJ1-2; CDR3nt: TGCGCCAGCAGCCTAGACCCACAGGGGGCCTATGGCTACACCTTC; CDR3aa: CASSLDPQGAYGYTF
d_gene: TRBD2; v_gene: TRBV2; abundance: -; j_gene: TRBJ2-7; CDR3nt: TGTGCCAGCGGGGCGGGAGCAAAGTACTTC; CDR3aa: CASGAGAKYF
d_gene: TRBD1; v_gene: TRBV15; abundance: -; j_gene: TRBJ1-2; CDR3nt: TGTGCCACCAGTACAGGGGAGAACTATGGCTACACCTTC; CDR3aa: CATSTGENYGYTF
d_gene: -; v_gene: TRBV21-1; abundance: few; j_gene: TRBJ1-1; CDR3nt: TGTGCCAGCAGCAAAGGTGAGGGGACAGGGGGCCCGGAGGACACTGAAGCTTTCTTT; CDR3aa: CASSKGEGTGGPEDTEAFF
d_gene: -; v_gene: TRBV15; abundance: -; j_gene: TRBJ1-2; CDR3nt: TGTGCCACCAGCAGAGATGGATTCCTCGCGGTCTACACCTTC; CDR3aa: CATSRDGFLAVYTF
d_gene: TRBD1; v_gene: TRBV7-8; abundance: -; j_gene: TRBJ2-3; CDR3nt: TGTGCCAGCAGCCCGGGACAGGTTGCAGATACGCAGTATTTT; CDR3aa: CASSPGQVADTQYF
d_gene: TRBD1; v_gene: TRBV9; abundance: -; j_gene: TRBJ1-1; CDR3nt: TGTGCCAGCAGCGTAGCCCCAACAGGGGACACTGAAGCTTTCTTT; CDR3aa: CASSVAPTGDTEAFF
d_gene: -; v_gene: TRBV2; abundance: -; j_gene: TRBJ2-7; CDR3nt: TGTGCCAGCAGCCCCGCAGATACGCTCTACGAGCAGTACTTC; CDR3aa: CASSPADTLYEQYF
d_gene: -; v_gene: TRBV5-1; abundance: -; j_gene: TRBJ1-4; CDR3nt: TGCGCCAGCAGCTTGGGGGGGCGCGGCGAAAAACTGTTTTTT; CDR3aa: CASSLGGRGEKLFF
d_gene: -; v_gene: TRBV28; abundance: -; j_gene: TRBJ2-7; CDR3nt: TGTGCCAGCAGTCAGGGGTCACCCTACGAGCAGTACTTC; CDR3aa: CASSQGSPYEQYF
d_gene: TRBD1; v_gene: TRBV29-1; abundance: -; j_gene: TRBJ1-4; CDR3nt: TGCAGCGTGGCCGGGACAGGGTTTGGTGAAAAACTGTTTTTT; CDR3aa: CSVAGTGFGEKLFF
d_gene: -; v_gene: TRBV27; abundance: -; j_gene: TRBJ1-1; CDR3nt: TGTGCCAGCAGTTTCAACCTTGGGGGCTTGAGAACTGAAGCTTTCTTT; CDR3aa: CASSFNLGGLRTEAFF
d_gene: TRBD2; v_gene: TRBV4-3; abundance: -; j_gene: TRBJ2-3; CDR3nt: TGCGCCAGCAGCCGTGGGATAGCGGGAGCAGATACGCAGTATTTT; CDR3aa: CASSRGIAGADTQYF
d_gene: -; v_gene: TRBV10-3; abundance: -; j_gene: TRBJ1-1; CDR3nt: TGTGCCATCAATCGGGACAAACGAACTGAAGCTTTCTTT; CDR3aa: CAINRDKRTEAFF
d_gene: TRBD2; v_gene: TRBV28; abundance: -; j_gene: TRBJ2-1; CDR3nt: TGTGCCAGCAGTCTCTCTAGCGGGGGTCGCAATGAGCAGTTCTTC; CDR3aa: CASSLSSGGRNEQFF
d_gene: -; v_gene: TRBV6-5; abundance: -; j_gene: TRBJ2-1; CDR3nt: TGTGCCAGCGGAGCCCCCTCTAGGCCCAATGAGCAGTTCTTC; CDR3aa: CASGAPSRPNEQFF
d_gene: -; v_gene: TRBV7-2; abundance: -; j_gene: TRBJ2-3; CDR3nt: TGTGCCAGCAGCCTTTACACAGATACGCAGTATTTT; CDR3aa: CASSLYTDTQYF
d_gene: -; v_gene: TRBV4-1; abundance: -; j_gene: TRBJ2-7; CDR3nt: TGCGCCAGCAGCTTAAGAGGGGACACCCCCTACGAGCAGTACTTC; CDR3aa: CASSLRGDTPYEQYF
d_gene: TRBD1; v_gene: TRBV11-2; abundance: -; j_gene: TRBJ1-1; CDR3nt: TGTGCCAGCGCGGTCCGGGACAGGAACCTCGTAGTGAACACTGAAGCTTTCTTT; CDR3aa: CASAVRDRNLVVNTEAFF
d_gene: TRBD2; v_gene: TRBV2; abundance: once; j_gene: TRBJ2-1; CDR3nt: TGTGCCAGCAGCCCTAGCGGGAGCTCCTACAATGAGCAGTTCTTC; CDR3aa: CASSPSGSSYNEQFF
d_gene: -; v_gene: TRBV5-5; abundance: -; j_gene: TRBJ1-6; CDR3nt: TGTGCCAGCAGCTTGGTCTCCGGCTATAATTCACCCCTCCACTTT; CDR3aa: CASSLVSGYNSPLHF
d_gene: TRBD1; v_gene: TRBV30; abundance: once; j_gene: TRBJ1-5; CDR3nt: TGTGCCTGGAGTACGTCGGACAGGAGACTGAGGGGTCAGCCCCAGCATTTT; CDR3aa: CAWSTSDRRLRGQPQHF
d_gene: -; v_gene: TRBV10-1; abundance: -; j_gene: TRBJ1-4; CDR3nt: TGCGCCAGCCTTAAGGGGCCTGGTGAAAAACTGTTTTTT; CDR3aa: CASLKGPGEKLFF
d_gene: -; v_gene: TRBV2; abundance: -; j_gene: TRBJ1-3; CDR3nt: TGTGCCAGCAGTGAACGGCAGGCCCAGATCTCTGGAAACACCATATATTTT; CDR3aa: CASSERQAQISGNTIYF
d_gene: -; v_gene: TRBV7-2; abundance: -; j_gene: TRBJ2-7; CDR3nt: TGTGCCAGCAGCGGGGGGGCGAGCTCCTACGAGCAGTACTTC; CDR3aa: CASSGGASSYEQYF